This entry describes one T cell receptor (beta chain). The antigen this receptor binds is unknown. The input lacks base qualities; no much larger clone sits a single base away. CDR3 length: 18 amino acids, cysteine to phenylalanine. Only CDR3 DNA remains: 54 bases, in frame from the first base. V lost 6 bases and J lost 1 base, and the count of bases not matched to a germline gene is 13. The germline V gene (reference sequence) provides CDR1 MNHEY and CDR2 SMNVEV. TCRbeta CDR3 regions were amplified from genomic DNA using the immunoSEQ Assay, a bias-controlled multiplex PCR. Processing in the source paper ran as follows. The number of nucleated cells in each sample was estimated by amplification of reference gene primers within the assay. To quantify the absolute abundance of each unique TCRbeta CDR3 rearrangement, sequence reads were collapsed and filtered. For each sample, productive Simpson clonality was calculated by taking the square root of Simpson's diversity index across productive rearrangements. Entries here come from immuneACCESS through TCRdb and include only in-frame sequences with V and J called. Some clones fail to appear in such tables; in the studies checked, an unresolved V gene covers under half of the shortfall, and the cause of the remainder is unknown. The DNA gave D and trimming, while V, J and clone size come from that table. Here the sample has roughly 190,000 clones; 94% occur a single time. The ten largest clonotypes hold about 0.76% of the sample.

One collaborating source in Seattle enrolled patients while the patients were actively infected and followed the patients over time throughout the course of disease. Each collaborating institution followed its own protocols to collect whole blood in K2EDTA tubes. Collaborator samples were shipped for TCRbeta analysis as frozen whole blood, isolated PBMCs, or DNA extracted from either sample type. This entry is derived from a study of blood T cell repertoires in COVID-19 (TCRdb year 2020). Regarding the research as a whole: The collaborator samples originated in the United States, Italy and Spain and spanned the acute and convalescent phases of COVID-19. Samples came from the ongoing ImmuneRACE study (first 160 participants) plus 1,254 subjects from 6 global collaborators. The dataset comprised deeply sampled blood TCRbeta repertoires from subjects exposed to, actively infected with, or recovered from COVID-19. The repertoires were made available in a free public database intended to serve as a resource for research on the immune response to SARS-CoV-2. A de-identified subject ID, COVID-19 status, age in years and sex were almost always included in the sample metadata. The material from the prospective study consisted of cDNA or gDNA derived from T cells, B-cell-depleted T cells, or PBMCs. Where available, HLA class I and class II types were taken from metadata supplied by the sample provider and were not determined by assay-based typing.

What the study reported, not specific to this receptor: Clinical and demographic metadata were provided uncurated, with the amount varying by source and participant.

This clonotype was obtained from a young man with COVID-19, enrolled during active disease. The sequence joins TRBV27 to TRBJ2-7, with 12 bases in between that match TRBD1. Sequenced sample: peripheral blood. The CDR3 reads CASSNVRDRGRWSYEQYF. The base sequence is TGTGCCAGCAGCAACGTCCGGGACAGGGGGCGGTGGTCCTACGAGCAGTACTTC.